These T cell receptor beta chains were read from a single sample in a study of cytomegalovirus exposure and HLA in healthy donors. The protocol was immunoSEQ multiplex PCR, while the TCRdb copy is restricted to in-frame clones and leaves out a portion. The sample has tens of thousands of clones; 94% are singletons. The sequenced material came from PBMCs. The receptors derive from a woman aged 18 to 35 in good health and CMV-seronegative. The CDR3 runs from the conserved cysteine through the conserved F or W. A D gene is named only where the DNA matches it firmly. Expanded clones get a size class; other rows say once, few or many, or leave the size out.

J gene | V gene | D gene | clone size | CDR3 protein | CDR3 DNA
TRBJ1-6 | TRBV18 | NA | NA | CASSPELTYNSPLHF | TGTGCCAGCTCACCGGAGCTGACCTATAATTCACCCCTCCACTTT
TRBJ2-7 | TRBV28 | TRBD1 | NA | CASSSRDRGNEQYF | TGTGCCAGCAGTTCCCGGGACAGGGGGAACGAGCAGTACTTC
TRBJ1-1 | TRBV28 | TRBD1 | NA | CASTRGGENTEAFF | TGTGCCAGCACCCGAGGGGGCGAGAACACTGAAGCTTTCTTT
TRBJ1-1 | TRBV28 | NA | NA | CASLGFEGAQGTEAFF | TGTGCCAGCCTGGGGTTTGAAGGGGCTCAGGGTACTGAAGCTTTCTTT
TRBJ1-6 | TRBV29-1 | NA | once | CSVRTPGYNSPLHF | TGCAGCGTACGGACACCCGGATATAATTCACCCCTCCACTTT
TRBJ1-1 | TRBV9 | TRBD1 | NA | CASSGLTGGTEAFF | TGTGCCAGCAGCGGCCTCACAGGGGGCACTGAAGCTTTCTTT
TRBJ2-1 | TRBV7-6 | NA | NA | CASSLERVSSYNEQFF | TGTGCCAGCAGCTTAGAGAGGGTTAGCTCCTACAATGAGCAGTTCTTC
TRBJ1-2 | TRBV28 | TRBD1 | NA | CASRGQGLGYTF | TGTGCCAGCAGGGGACAGGGTCTTGGCTACACCTTC
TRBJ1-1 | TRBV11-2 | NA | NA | CASSLANYLNTEAFF | TGTGCCAGCAGCTTAGCAAATTACCTAAACACTGAAGCTTTCTTT
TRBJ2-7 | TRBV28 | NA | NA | CASSPGQLPYEQYF | TGTGCCAGCAGTCCCGGACAGCTCCCCTACGAGCAGTACTTC
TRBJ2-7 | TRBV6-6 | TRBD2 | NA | CASTSGGAYEQYF | TGTGCCAGCACTAGCGGGGGGGCCTACGAGCAGTACTTC
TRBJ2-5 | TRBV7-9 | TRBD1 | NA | CASTKGQGAPTQYF | TGTGCCAGCACCAAAGGACAGGGGGCACCGACCCAGTACTTC
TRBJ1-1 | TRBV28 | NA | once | CASTDLSGKREAFF | TGTGCCAGCACCGACCTATCGGGTAAGAGAGAAGCTTTCTTT
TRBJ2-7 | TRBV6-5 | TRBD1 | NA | CASSSQGSFYEQYF | TGTGCCAGCAGTTCACAGGGGAGTTTCTACGAGCAGTACTTC
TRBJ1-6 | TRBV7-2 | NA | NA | CASRIGGGPYASLHF | TGTGCCAGCAGGATAGGGGGGGGACCTTACGCTTCCCTCCACTTT
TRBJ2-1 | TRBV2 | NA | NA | CASSERRGAFYNEQFF | TGTGCCAGCAGTGAAAGACGGGGGGCCTTCTACAATGAGCAGTTCTTC
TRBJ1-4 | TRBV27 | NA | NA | CASSLYQNEKLFF | TGTGCCAGCAGTTTATATCAGAATGAAAAACTGTTTTTT
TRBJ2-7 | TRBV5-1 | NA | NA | CASSPGGTDAYEQYF | TGCGCCAGCAGCCCGGGGGGGACAGATGCCTACGAGCAGTACTTC
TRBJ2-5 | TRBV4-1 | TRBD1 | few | CASSQQPGTEETQYF | TGCGCCAGCAGCCAGCAACCCGGGACAGAAGAGACCCAGTACTTC
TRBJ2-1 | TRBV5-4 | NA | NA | CASSLRGKVGNEQFF | TGTGCCAGCAGCTTGAGGGGAAAGGTGGGTAATGAGCAGTTCTTC
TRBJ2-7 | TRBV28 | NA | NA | CASSFTHRSLRGEQYF | TGTGCCAGCAGCTTCACTCACAGGAGCCTTAGGGGGGAGCAGTACTTC
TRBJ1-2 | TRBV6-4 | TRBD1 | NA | CASSPSGQGVRYGYTF | TGTGCCAGCAGTCCCTCGGGACAGGGGGTACGGTATGGCTACACCTTC
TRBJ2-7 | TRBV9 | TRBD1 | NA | CASSEGTGDYYEQYF | TGTGCCAGCAGCGAGGGGACAGGGGACTACTACGAGCAGTACTTC
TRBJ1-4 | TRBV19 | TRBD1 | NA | CASRDTGGFPEKLFF | TGTGCCAGTAGAGATACAGGGGGCTTCCCGGAAAAACTGTTTTTT
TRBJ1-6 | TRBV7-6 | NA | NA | CASSLGIRQGYSPLHF | TGTGCCAGCAGCTTAGGGATACGTCAGGGATATTCACCCCTCCACTTT
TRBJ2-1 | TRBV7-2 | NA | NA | CASSLAVPRSYNEQFF | TGTGCCAGCAGCTTAGCCGTCCCCCGCTCCTACAATGAGCAGTTCTTC
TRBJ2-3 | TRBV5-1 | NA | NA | CASSPPTTSSTDTQYF | TGCGCCAGCAGCCCCCCGACAACTTCTAGCACAGATACGCAGTATTTT
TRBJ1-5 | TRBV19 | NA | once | CASSIGGNQPQHF | TGTGCCAGTAGTATCGGGGGGAATCAGCCCCAGCATTTT
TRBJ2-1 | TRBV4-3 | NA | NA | CASSQAQYNSYNEQFF | TGCGCCAGCAGCCAAGCACAGTACAACTCCTACAATGAGCAGTTCTTC
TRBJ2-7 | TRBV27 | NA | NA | CASSLSYGDWPGEQYF | TGTGCCAGCAGTTTATCGTATGGAGACTGGCCCGGGGAGCAGTACTTC
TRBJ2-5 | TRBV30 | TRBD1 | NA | CAWSKGTGGFSETQYF | TGTGCCTGGAGCAAAGGGACAGGGGGATTTTCAGAGACCCAGTACTTC
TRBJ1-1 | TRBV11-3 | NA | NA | CASSRGGSNTEAFF | TGTGCCAGCAGCCGTGGGGGCAGTAACACTGAAGCTTTCTTT